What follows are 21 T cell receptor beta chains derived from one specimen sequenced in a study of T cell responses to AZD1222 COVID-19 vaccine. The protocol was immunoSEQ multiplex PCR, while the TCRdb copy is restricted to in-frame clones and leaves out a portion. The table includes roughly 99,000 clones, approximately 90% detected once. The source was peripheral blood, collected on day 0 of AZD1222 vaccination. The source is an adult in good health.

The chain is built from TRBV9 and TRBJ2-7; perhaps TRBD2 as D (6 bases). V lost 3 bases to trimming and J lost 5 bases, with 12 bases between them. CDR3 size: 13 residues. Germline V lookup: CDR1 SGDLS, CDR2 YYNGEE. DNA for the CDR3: TGTGCCAGCAGCGCGAGTCGGGGGAACGAGCAGTACTTC. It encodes CASSASRGNEQYF.

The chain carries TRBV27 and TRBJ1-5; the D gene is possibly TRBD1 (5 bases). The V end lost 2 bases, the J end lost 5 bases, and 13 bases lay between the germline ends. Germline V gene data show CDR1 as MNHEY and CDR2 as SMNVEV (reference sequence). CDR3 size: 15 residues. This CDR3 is CASSLRGVVDQPQHF. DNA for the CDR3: TGTGCCAGCAGTTTACGGGGGGTTGTGGATCAGCCCCAGCATTTT.

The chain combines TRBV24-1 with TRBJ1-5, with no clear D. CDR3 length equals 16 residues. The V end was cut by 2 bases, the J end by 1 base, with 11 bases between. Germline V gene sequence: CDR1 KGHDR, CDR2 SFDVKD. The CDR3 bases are TGTGCCACCAGTGATTCTGGGGTTTGGAGCAATCAGCCCCAGCATTTT. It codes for CATSDSGVWSNQPQHF.

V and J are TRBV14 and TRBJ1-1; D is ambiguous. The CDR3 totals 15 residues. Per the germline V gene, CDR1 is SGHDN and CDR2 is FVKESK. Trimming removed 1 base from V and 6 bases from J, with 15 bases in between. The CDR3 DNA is TGTGCCAGCAGCCAAGCCCCCGGCCTGAATCCTGAAGCTTTCTTT. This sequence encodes CASSQAPGLNPEAFF.

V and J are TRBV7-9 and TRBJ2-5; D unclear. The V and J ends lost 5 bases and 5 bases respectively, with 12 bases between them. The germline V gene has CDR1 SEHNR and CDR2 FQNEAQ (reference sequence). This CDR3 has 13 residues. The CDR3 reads CASSPARAETQYF. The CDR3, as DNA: TGTGCCAGCAGCCCGGCCCGGGCGGAGACCCAGTACTTC.

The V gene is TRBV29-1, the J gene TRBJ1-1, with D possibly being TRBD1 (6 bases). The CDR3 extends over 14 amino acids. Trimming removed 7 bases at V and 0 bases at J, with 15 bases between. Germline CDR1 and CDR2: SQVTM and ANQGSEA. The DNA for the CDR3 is TGCAGCGGCAACAGGGCTGCTATGAACACTGAAGCTTTCTTT. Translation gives CSGNRAAMNTEAFF. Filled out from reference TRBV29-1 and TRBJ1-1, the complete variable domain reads SAVISQKPSRDICQRGTSLTIQCQVDSQVTMMFWYRQQPGQSLTLIATANQGSEATYESGFVIDKFPISRPNLTFSTLTVSNMSPEDSSIYLCSGNRAAMNTEAFFGQGTRLTVV.

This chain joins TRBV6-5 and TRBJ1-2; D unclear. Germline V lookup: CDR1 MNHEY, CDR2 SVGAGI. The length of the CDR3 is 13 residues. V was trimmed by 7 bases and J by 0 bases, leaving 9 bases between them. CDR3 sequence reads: CASNRMANYGYTF. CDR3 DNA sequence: TGTGCCAGCAATCGAATGGCTAACTATGGCTACACCTTC.

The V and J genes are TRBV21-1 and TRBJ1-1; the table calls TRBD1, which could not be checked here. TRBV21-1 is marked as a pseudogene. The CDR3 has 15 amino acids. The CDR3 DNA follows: TGTGCCAGCAGCAAAGCCTCAGGGGCGCGGACTGAAGCTTTCTTT. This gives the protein CASSKASGARTEAFF.

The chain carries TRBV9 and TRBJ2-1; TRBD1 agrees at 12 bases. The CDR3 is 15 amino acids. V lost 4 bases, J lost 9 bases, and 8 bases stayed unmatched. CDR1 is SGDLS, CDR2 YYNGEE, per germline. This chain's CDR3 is CASSPRDRGQGEQFF. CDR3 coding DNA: TGTGCCAGCAGCCCGAGGGACAGGGGGCAAGGTGAGCAGTTCTTC.

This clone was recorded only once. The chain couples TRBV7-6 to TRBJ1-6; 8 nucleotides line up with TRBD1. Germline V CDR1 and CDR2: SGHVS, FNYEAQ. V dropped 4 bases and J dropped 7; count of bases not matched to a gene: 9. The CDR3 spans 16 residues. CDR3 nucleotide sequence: TGTGCCAGCAGCTCCTCTCCGGGACAGGAGAATTCACCCCTCCACTTT. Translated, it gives CASSSSPGQENSPLHF.

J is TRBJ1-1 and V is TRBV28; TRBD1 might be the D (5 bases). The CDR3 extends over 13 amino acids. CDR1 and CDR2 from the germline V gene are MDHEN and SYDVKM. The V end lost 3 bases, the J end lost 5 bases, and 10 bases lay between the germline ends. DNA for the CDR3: TGTGCCAGCAGTTTGGGGGAGGGAACTGAAGCTTTCTTT. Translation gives CASSLGEGTEAFF.

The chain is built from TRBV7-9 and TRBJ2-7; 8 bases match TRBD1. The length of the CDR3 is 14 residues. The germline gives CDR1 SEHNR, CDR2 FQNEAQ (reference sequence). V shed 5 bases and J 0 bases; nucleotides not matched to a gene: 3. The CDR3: CASSTTGASYEQYF. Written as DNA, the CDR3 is TGTGCCAGCAGCACGACAGGGGCCTCCTACGAGCAGTACTTC.

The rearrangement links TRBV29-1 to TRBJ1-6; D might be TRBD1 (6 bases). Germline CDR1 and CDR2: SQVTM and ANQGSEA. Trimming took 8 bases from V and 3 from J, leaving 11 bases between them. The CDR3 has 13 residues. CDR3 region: CSIRTDYNSPLHF. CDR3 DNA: TGCAGCATCCGGACAGACTATAATTCACCCCTCCACTTT.

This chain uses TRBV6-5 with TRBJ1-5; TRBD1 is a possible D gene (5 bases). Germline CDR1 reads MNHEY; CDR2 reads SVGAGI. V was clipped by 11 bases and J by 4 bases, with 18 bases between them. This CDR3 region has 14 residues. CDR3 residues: CAGNQGNFNQPQHF. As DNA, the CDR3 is TGTGCCGGCAACCAGGGAAATTTTAATCAGCCCCAGCATTTT.

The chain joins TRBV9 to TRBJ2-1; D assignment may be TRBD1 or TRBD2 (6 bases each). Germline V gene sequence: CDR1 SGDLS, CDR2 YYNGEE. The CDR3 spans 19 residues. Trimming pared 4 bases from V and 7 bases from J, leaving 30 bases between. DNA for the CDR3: TGTGCCAGCAGCCCACTACGGGGAGGCGAGCCAGCAGGGGTTAATGAGCAGTTCTTC. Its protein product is CASSPLRGGEPAGVNEQFF.

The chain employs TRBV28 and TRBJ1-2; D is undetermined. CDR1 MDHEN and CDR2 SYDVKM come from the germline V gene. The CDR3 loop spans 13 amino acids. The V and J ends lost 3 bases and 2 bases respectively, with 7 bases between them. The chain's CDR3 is CASSFRLNYGYTF. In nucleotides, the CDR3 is TGTGCCAGCAGTTTCCGATTAAACTATGGCTACACCTTC.

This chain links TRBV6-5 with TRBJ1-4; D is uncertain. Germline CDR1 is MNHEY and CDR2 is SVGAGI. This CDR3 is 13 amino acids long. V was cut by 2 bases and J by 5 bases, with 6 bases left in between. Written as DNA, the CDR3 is TGTGCCAGCAGTTACGCCAGGAATGAAAAACTGTTTTTT. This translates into CASSYARNEKLFF.

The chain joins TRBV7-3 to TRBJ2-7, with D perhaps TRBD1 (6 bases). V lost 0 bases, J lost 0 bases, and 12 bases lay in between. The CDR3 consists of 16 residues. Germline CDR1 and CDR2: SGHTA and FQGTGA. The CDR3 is CASSLTGQGLSYEQYF. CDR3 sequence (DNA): TGTGCCAGCAGCTTAACGGGGCAGGGGCTCTCCTACGAGCAGTACTTC.

CDR3 loop: CASSPYRGAEAFF. CDR3 nucleotide sequence: TGTGCCAGTAGTCCTTATCGGGGAGCTGAAGCTTTCTTT. This rearrangement joins TRBV19 to TRBJ1-1; no reliable D call. V was cut by 5 bases and J by 6 bases, with 13 bases left in between. The CDR3 length is 13 residues. Germline CDR1 and CDR2: LNHDA and SQIVND (reference sequence).

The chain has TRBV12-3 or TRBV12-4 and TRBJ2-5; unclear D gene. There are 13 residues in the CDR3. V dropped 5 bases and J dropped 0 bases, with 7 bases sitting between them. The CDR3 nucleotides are TGTGCCAGCAGTACGGTGTACCAAGAGACCCAGTACTTC. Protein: CASSTVYQETQYF.

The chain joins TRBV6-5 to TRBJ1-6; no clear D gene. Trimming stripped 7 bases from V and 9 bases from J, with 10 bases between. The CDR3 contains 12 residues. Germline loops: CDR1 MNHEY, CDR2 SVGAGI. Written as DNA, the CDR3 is TGTGCCAGCACTGTCGCGGGTTCACCCCTCCACTTT. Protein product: CASTVAGSPLHF.